This TCR beta chain was documented in a study of shared clonotypes between healthy human individuals. Cells designated naive CD8 were CD45RO-negative and were positively selected for CCR7, with terminally differentiated effector memory CD45RA+ cells excluded. The authors ran the assay at deep level. In replicate PCRs of sorted subsets, about 190 ng DNA, about 30,000 T cell genomes, was used. The table came from immunoSEQ multiplex PCR; TCRdb's copy has only in-frame clones and leaves some out. Of about 2,100,000 clones in the sample, about 92% were seen once. Whole-study results and caveats: Measured sharing among donors was expected to vary with sequencing depth.

Germline V gene sequence: CDR1 SNHLY, CDR2 FYNNEI. The CDR3 length is 14 residues. Trimming removed 7 bases from V and 3 bases from J, with 16 bases in between. Concerning this clone: Its antigen is as yet unknown.

Sequenced input: naive CD8+ T cells from PBMCs. The gene calls are TRBV2 and TRBJ2-7; unclear D gene. This receptor was obtained from a man between 18 and 35 years old in good health. Some clones in this sample may be carry-over from other donors' samples. CDR3 sequence reads: CASTWSVTLYEQYF. In DNA, the CDR3 is TGTGCCAGCACATGGTCGGTCACCCTCTACGAGCAGTACTTC.